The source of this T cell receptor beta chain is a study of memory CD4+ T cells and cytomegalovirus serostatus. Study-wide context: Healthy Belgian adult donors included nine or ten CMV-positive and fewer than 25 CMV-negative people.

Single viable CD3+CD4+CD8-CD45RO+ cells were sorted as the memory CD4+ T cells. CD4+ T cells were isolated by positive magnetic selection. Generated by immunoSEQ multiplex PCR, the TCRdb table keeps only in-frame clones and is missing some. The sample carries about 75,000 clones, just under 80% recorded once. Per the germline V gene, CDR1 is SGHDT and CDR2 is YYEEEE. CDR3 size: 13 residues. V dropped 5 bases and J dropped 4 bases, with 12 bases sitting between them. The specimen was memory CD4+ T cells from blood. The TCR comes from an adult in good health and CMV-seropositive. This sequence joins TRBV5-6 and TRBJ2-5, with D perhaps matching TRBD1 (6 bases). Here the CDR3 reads CASRQGRRETQYF. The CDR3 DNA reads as TGTGCCAGCAGACAGGGAAGGCGAGAGACCCAGTACTTC.